The subject of this entry is one TCR beta chain. The target antigen is unknown. The data were taken from a study of cytomegalovirus exposure and HLA in healthy donors. Study-level points and caveats: The later analysis indicated that the majority of CMV-associated TCR beta chains appeared HLA-restricted. Most observed TCR sequences were rare, whereas some public TCRs were detected in many donors.

The CDR3 contains 13 residues. CDR1 and CDR2 (germline): MNHNS, SASEGT. V lost 1 base to trimming and J lost 7 bases, with 10 bases between them. 13 Jbeta primers and 60 Vbeta primers were used for the PCR. This table comes from immunoSEQ multiplex PCR, and its TCRdb copy is limited to in-frame clones, with some not included. Its listing shows under 95,000 clones. Sample: PBMCs. The V call is TRBV6-1, the J call TRBJ2-5; a weak D match, TRBD2 (5 bases). The origin of this receptor is a man between 18 and 35 years old in good health and CMV-seropositive. Here the CDR3 reads CASSEEKGVTQYF. The CDR3 region has the DNA TGTGCCAGCAGTGAAGAGAAGGGAGTGACCCAGTACTTC.